The clone carrying this T cell receptor (beta chain) occurred a few times. Its antigen is not known. The sample is drawn from a study of T-cell reconstitution after alpha-beta-depleted transplantation in children. Preparation of the TCRbeta library was carried out with unique molecular identifiers. MiXCR, run by TCRdb on the PCR reads, gives a single entry per CDR3 protein. This sample yields around 420,000 distinct CDR3 sequences, of which 16% are seen a single time; around 30% belongs to the top ten. Study-level results: Some patients' high day-60 TCRbeta diversity was attributed to recipient cells surviving conditioning. Alpha-beta T cells present about two months after transplant were reported to originate from several hundred expanded graft clones. The main origin of T-cell counts and diversity one year after transplant was newly produced T cells.

Germline values: CDR1 ENHRY, CDR2 SYGVKD. The CDR3 totals 18 residues. The ends were cut back, 8 bases at V and 2 bases at J, with 25 bases in the middle. The source is a boy younger than two who had a stem cell transplant for Wiskott-Aldrich syndrome, so the T cells may come from the graft donor. The chain combines TRBV10-3 with TRBJ2-1, with D unclear. The starting material was PBMCs, mostly from graft donor cells, obtained 360 days after TCRalphabeta/CD19-depleted stem cell transplant. CDR3 nucleotides: TGTGCCATCCGCCCTACCGGGCCGTTCAGACCCACCTACAATGAGCAGTTCTTC. This encodes CAIRPTGPFRPTYNEQFF.